Following are 14 T cell receptor beta chains from one sample sequenced in a study of blood T cell repertoires in COVID-19. TCRdb's copy holds only in-frame clones and misses some; the assay was immunoSEQ multiplex PCR. The sample has hundreds of thousands of clones; roughly 86% are singletons. The sequenced sample was PBMCs or T cells enriched from blood (not recorded which). Receptor source: a woman in her 50s who had recovered from COVID-19.

V usage is TRBV5-1 and J usage is TRBJ2-7; 7 bases fit TRBD2. This CDR3 is 15 amino acids long. V was pared by 3 bases and J by 6 bases, with 12 bases of the junction left unmatched. The germline V gene has CDR1 SGHRS and CDR2 YFSETQ. CDR3 residues: CASSSRDYEYSEQYF. CDR3 coding DNA: TGCGCCAGCAGCTCCCGGGACTACGAGTACAGCGAGCAGTACTTC.

This chain connects TRBV18 to TRBJ1-5, with D hard to call. V was shortened by 8 bases and J by 6 bases, with 14 bases between the two germline ends. This CDR3 spans 13 amino acids. Germline values: CDR1 KGHSH, CDR2 LQKENI. The CDR3 DNA reads as TGTGCCAGCAGAACAGAGGGAGGTCAGCCCCAGCATTTT. This gives the protein CASRTEGGQPQHF.

CDR3 coding DNA: TGTGCCAGCAGTTACGAAGGCGGGACTGACACCTACGAGCAGTACTTC. As protein: CASSYEGGTDTYEQYF. This rearrangement joins TRBV6-2 or TRBV6-3 to TRBJ2-7, with a weak D call TRBD2 (6 bases). V dropped 2 bases and J dropped 2 bases, with 16 bases sitting between them. The germline V gene encodes CDR1 MNHEY and CDR2 SVGEGT. There are 16 residues in the CDR3.

The chain employs TRBV9 and TRBJ2-7, with 9 bases aligning to TRBD1. The CDR3 has 15 residues. The germline V gene has CDR1 SGDLS and CDR2 YYNGEE. The ends lost 4 bases at V and 4 bases at J; junction bases unmatched: 9. CDR3 sequence (DNA): TGTGCCAGCAGCCCCTGGACAGGGGTCGGGTACGAGCAGTACTTC. Encoded protein: CASSPWTGVGYEQYF. The variable domain in full, completed from reference TRBV9 and TRBJ2-7, reads DSGVTQTPKHLITATGQRVTLRCSPRSGDLSVYWYQQSLDQGLQFLIQYYNGEERAKGNILERFSAQQFPDLHSELNLSSLELGDSALYFCASSPWTGVGYEQYFGPGTRLTVT.

The chain uses TRBV14 and TRBJ1-2; D uncertain. The CDR3 is 16 residues long. V shed 1 base and J shed 6 bases, with 18 bases lying between them. The germline V gene encodes CDR1 SGHDN and CDR2 FVKESK. The CDR3 is CASSQAIGSGTDGYTF. DNA for the CDR3: TGTGCCAGCAGCCAAGCAATCGGCAGCGGTACCGATGGCTACACCTTC.

The chain links TRBV28 to TRBJ2-5; D ambiguous. The V end lost 6 bases, the J end lost 4 bases, and 18 bases lay between the germline ends. Per germline, CDR1 MDHEN and CDR2 SYDVKM. The CDR3 runs 15 residues. CDR3 residues: CASRHLRTQSETQYF. CDR3 nucleotide sequence: TGTGCCAGCAGACACCTCCGAACACAGTCAGAGACCCAGTACTTC.

The gene calls are TRBV3-1 (or the pseudogene TRBV3-2) and TRBJ2-3; no definite D call. This CDR3 has 11 residues. Germline values: CDR1 LGHDT, CDR2 YNNKEL (reference sequence). V gave up 7 bases and J gave up 5 bases, with 7 bases separating them. DNA for the CDR3: TGTGCCAGCACCCCGGGAGATACGCAGTATTTT. It is translated as CASTPGDTQYF.

The chain recombines TRBV9 with TRBJ1-2, with a tentative D call TRBD1 (6 bases). This CDR3 spans 14 amino acids. The V and J ends lost 4 bases and 7 bases respectively, with 17 bases between them. From germline, CDR1 is SGDLS and CDR2 YYNGEE. The CDR3 DNA reads as TGTGCCAGCAGCCCCCGCAGGGGAGTCGCTGGCTACACCTTC. Protein: CASSPRRGVAGYTF.

The chain is built from TRBV2 and TRBJ2-2, with D possibly being TRBD1 (6 bases). Trimming cost V 8 bases and J 5 bases, with 15 bases left between them. This CDR3 region has 14 residues. CDR1 is SNHLY and CDR2 is FYNNEI in the germline V gene. CDR3 protein: CASGGQPGTGELFF. The CDR3 bases are TGTGCCAGCGGAGGACAGCCCGGGACCGGGGAGCTGTTTTTT. The entire variable domain, with the rest obtained from reference TRBV2 and TRBJ2-2, is as follows: EPEVTQTPSHQVTQMGQEVILRCVPISNHLYFYWYRQILGQKVEFLVSFYNNEISEKSEIFDDQFSVERPDGSNFTLKIRSTKLEDSAMYFCASGGQPGTGELFFGEGSRLTVL.

This clone was seen a handful of times. CDR3 DNA: TGTGCCAGCTCACCATGGACATTGGCTAGCACAGATACGCAGTATTTT. Translated: CASSPWTLASTDTQYF. V usage is TRBV18 and J usage is TRBJ2-3; D is possibly TRBD1 (5 bases). Trimming left V 2 bases short and J 0 bases short, with 12 bases between. This CDR3 region has 16 residues. CDR1 is KGHSH, CDR2 LQKENI, per germline.

The chain employs TRBV5-1 and TRBJ1-4; 7 nucleotides align to TRBD1. Germline CDR1 and CDR2: SGHRS and YFSETQ. V lost 4 bases and J lost 8; bases outside the gene matches: 5. CDR3 length equals 13 residues. CDR3 sequence (DNA): TGCGCCAGCAGCGCTCAGGGGGGCGAAAAACTGTTTTTT. Translated, it gives CASSAQGGEKLFF.

The chain is built from TRBV2 and TRBJ2-5, with 8 positions matching TRBD2. The CDR3 is made up of 15 amino acids. V lost 6 bases to trimming and J lost 3 bases; unmatched junction nucleotides: 9. Germline V lookup: CDR1 SNHLY, CDR2 FYNNEI. The CDR3 loop is CASSGRGGLKETQYF. For the CDR3, the DNA is TGTGCCAGCAGCGGCCGGGGGGGGCTTAAAGAGACCCAGTACTTC.

V usage is TRBV6-5 and J usage is TRBJ2-1, with 13 nucleotides matching TRBD2. The V gene's germline CDR1 is MNHEY and CDR2 SVGAGI. J was trimmed by 5 bases and V by 8 bases; bases with no gene match: 3. CDR3 length equals 14 residues. The CDR3 spells CASGLAGAHNEQFF. The CDR3 bases are TGTGCCAGCGGACTAGCGGGAGCGCACAATGAGCAGTTCTTC.

The V and J genes are TRBV6-5 and TRBJ2-7; unclear D gene. The CDR3 spans 15 residues. The germline V gene has CDR1 MNHEY and CDR2 SVGAGI. Trimming took off 2 bases at V and 3 bases at J, with 14 bases between the two ends. The CDR3 spells CASSYVLRLLYEQYF. Written as DNA, the CDR3 is TGTGCCAGCAGTTACGTTCTGCGACTCCTCTACGAGCAGTACTTC.